The source of this T cell receptor (beta chain) is a study of blood T cell repertoires in COVID-19. Between the trimmed V and J ends, which lost 1 base and 7 bases, there was a span of 14 bases. This CDR3 contains 15 residues. In germline, CDR1 is SGHRS, CDR2 YFSETQ. This clone showed up just a few times. Individuals drawn from 24 US areas were about 18 to 90 years old. People in the exposed group encountered a COVID-19 case within 2 weeks before entering the study. TCRdb's table, derived via immunoSEQ multiplex PCR, lists solely in-frame clones and lacks some. The table includes a few hundred thousand clones, around 80% detected once.

This TCR was recovered from a man aged 40-50 years who had been exposed to COVID-19. The sequenced material came from PBMCs or T cells enriched from blood (not recorded which). The rearrangement joins TRBV5-1 to TRBJ2-2, with D perhaps matching TRBD1 (6 bases). CDR3 protein: CASSLSGPGDGELFF. CDR3 DNA: TGCGCCAGCAGCTTGTCCGGGCCAGGGGACGGGGAGCTGTTTTTT.